The 22 T cell receptor beta chains presented below share a single source sample, sequenced in a study of beta chain features in type 1 diabetes. The isolated RNA, all of it, was reverse transcribed, so expressed TCRB transcripts were what got sequenced. Profiled with immunoSEQ multiplex PCR; TCRdb holds only in-frame clones, not every one. The sample holds under 800,000 clones, less than 20% seen once. The specimen sequenced was naive CD4+ T cells from blood. All receptors derive from a young man in good health.

This clone was counted a few times. The J gene is TRBJ2-1, the V gene TRBV9, with 11 bases identical to TRBD2. From germline, CDR1 is SGDLS and CDR2 YYNGEE. After removal of 3 bases from V and 8 bases from J, the junction contained 13 bases not matched to a gene. The CDR3 extends over 17 amino acids. Written as DNA, the CDR3 is TGTGCCAGCAGCGCCTACCTAGCGGGGGGCCTATTGGATGAGCAGTTCTTC. Amino acid sequence: CASSAYLAGGLLDEQFF.

The rearrangement uses TRBV27 and TRBJ2-2; no clear D. This CDR3 is built from 11 residues. The V end lost 6 bases, the J end lost 11 bases, and 10 bases lay between the germline ends. Per the germline V gene, CDR1 is MNHEY and CDR2 is SMNVEV (reference sequence). The CDR3 loop reads CASRSLGELFF. The DNA for the CDR3 is TGTGCCAGCAGGAGTTTAGGCGAGCTGTTTTTT.

The sample holds a few counts of this clone. This chain connects TRBV7-4 to TRBJ2-1, with 9 bases matching TRBD1. The germline V gene has CDR1 SGHVT and CDR2 SQSDAQ. The CDR3 has 13 amino acids. The junction had 6 bases not matched to a gene; V was cut back by 11 bases and J by 4 bases. The CDR3 reads CALMDRGYNEQFF. CDR3 DNA sequence: TGTGCCCTTATGGACAGGGGATACAATGAGCAGTTCTTC. Based on the CDR3 plus reference TRBV7-4 and TRBJ2-1, the full variable domain is GAGVSQSPRYKVAKRGRDVALRCDSISGHVTLYWYRQTLGQGSEVLTYSQSDAQRDKSGRPSGRFSAERPERSVSTLKIQRTEQGDSAVYLCALMDRGYNEQFFGPGTRLTVL.

This clone was detected a few times. V usage is TRBV2 and J usage is TRBJ1-1, with 7 nucleotides matching TRBD1. CDR3 length: 15 amino acids. Looked up from germline, CDR1 is SNHLY and CDR2 is FYNNEI. Trimming cost V 7 bases and J 0 bases; bases outside gene matches: 8. The CDR3 bases are TGTGCCAGCATGGGGACAGCGTCGTTGAACACTGAAGCTTTCTTT. Translating gives CASMGTASLNTEAFF. The complete variable domain, with remaining parts taken from reference TRBV2 and TRBJ1-1, reads EPEVTQTPSHQVTQMGQEVILRCVPISNHLYFYWYRQILGQKVEFLVSFYNNEISEKSEIFDDQFSVERPDGSNFTLKIRSTKLEDSAMYFCASMGTASLNTEAFFGQGTRLTVV.

V and J are TRBV29-1 and TRBJ2-7; 11 bases map to TRBD1. This CDR3 is built from 13 residues. Losses at the gene ends were 6 bases for V and 3 bases for J; bases not matched to a gene: 4. Germline CDR1 is SQVTM and CDR2 is ANQGSEA. The CDR3, as DNA: TGCAGCGTGGGACAGGGGGAACTCTACGAGCAGTACTTC. Translating it yields CSVGQGELYEQYF.

The V gene is TRBV7-2, the J gene TRBJ2-1; D call uncertain. The CDR3 totals 13 residues. The ends were cut back, 1 base at V and 5 bases at J, with 6 bases in the middle. CDR1 is SGHTA, CDR2 FQGNSA, per germline. CDR3 residues: CASSLGLNNEQFF. DNA of the CDR3: TGTGCCAGCAGCTTAGGTTTAAACAATGAGCAGTTCTTC.

The sample holds a few counts of this clone. The same CDR3 is also encoded by other DNA sequences in this sample. The rearrangement joins TRBV7-2 to TRBJ2-2; unclear D gene. V gave up 2 bases and J gave up 7 bases, with 2 bases separating them. The germline CDR1 and CDR2 sequences are SGHTA and FQGNSA. The CDR3 runs 11 residues. CDR3 sequence (DNA): TGTGCCAGCAGCTTATTCGGGGAGCTGTTTTTT. It codes for CASSLFGELFF.

This clone has just a few counts. The V gene is TRBV5-1, the J gene TRBJ1-6; D ambiguous. The germline gives CDR1 SGHRS, CDR2 YFSETQ. Trimming pared 0 bases from V and 7 bases from J, leaving 8 bases between. The CDR3 totals 14 residues. CDR3 protein: CASSLERRNSPLHF. Here the CDR3 DNA reads TGCGCCAGCAGCTTGGAACGGAGGAATTCACCCCTCCACTTT.

This clone was seen a few times. This chain joins TRBV27 and TRBJ2-7; TRBD1 matches 7 bases. CDR1 MNHEY and CDR2 SMNVEV come from the germline V gene (reference sequence). Unmatched junction bases numbered 12, after V lost 4 bases and J lost 3 bases. The CDR3 contains 16 residues. This CDR3 is CASSSDRARPGYEQYF. The CDR3, as DNA: TGTGCCAGCAGTTCTGACAGGGCCAGGCCGGGCTACGAGCAGTACTTC.

This clone was seen only a few times. V usage is TRBV5-6 and J usage is TRBJ1-6; TRBD1 might be the D (6 bases). V was pared by 3 bases and J by 1 base, with 11 bases between. The CDR3 length is 16 residues. Germline V gives CDR1 SGHDT, CDR2 YYEEEE. CDR3 in DNA: TGTGCCAGCAGCTCCATACAGGGATCCTATAATTCACCCCTCCACTTT. This codes for CASSSIQGSYNSPLHF.

This clone was observed a few times. CDR3 residues: CASSQDVRLQETQYF. CDR3 in DNA: TGCGCCAGCAGCCAAGACGTAAGGCTCCAAGAGACCCAGTACTTC. V gene TRBV4-3 combines with J gene TRBJ2-5; D not certain. Germline assignment: CDR1 LGHNA and CDR2 YSLEER. CDR3 length: 15 amino acids. V dropped 0 bases and J dropped 1 base, with 9 bases sitting between them.

Note on this clone: The sample contains more than one DNA sequence encoding this CDR3. This chain uses TRBV4-3 with TRBJ2-1; no clear D gene. CDR1 is LGHNA and CDR2 is YSLEER in the germline V gene. Trimming stripped 0 bases from V and 6 bases from J, with 6 bases between. There are 13 residues in the CDR3. DNA of the CDR3: TGCGCCAGCAGCCAAGATCTACGCAATGAGCAGTTCTTC. Its translation is CASSQDLRNEQFF.

On this clone: In the same sample, other DNA sequences code for this CDR3. The chain combines TRBV5-1 with TRBJ2-1; TRBD2 matches at 8 bases. The germline CDR1 and CDR2 sequences are SGHRS and YFSETQ. Germline trimming cut 1 base from V and 4 bases from J; bases unmatched to any gene: 7. This CDR3 is built from 16 residues. The CDR3 bases are TGCGCCAGCAGCTTGACCACTAGCGGTGGATACAATGAGCAGTTCTTC. Translated: CASSLTTSGGYNEQFF.

The chain couples TRBV5-4 to TRBJ2-1; no definite D call. Germline V lookup: CDR1 SGHNT, CDR2 YYREEE (reference sequence). Trimming left V 0 bases short and J 9 bases short, with 4 bases between. CDR3 length: 11 amino acids. CDR3 loop: CASSLGSEQFF. CDR3 sequence (DNA): TGTGCCAGCAGCTTGGGGAGTGAGCAGTTCTTC.

This clone was recorded a few times. The chain is built from TRBV28 and TRBJ1-1; 7 bases map to TRBD1. V shed 6 bases, J shed 4 bases, and the junction held 5 bases outside the gene matches. The germline V gene has CDR1 MDHEN and CDR2 SYDVKM. The CDR3 is made up of 13 amino acids. Here the CDR3 reads CASREGAVTEAFF. DNA of the CDR3: TGTGCCAGCAGGGAGGGGGCGGTCACTGAAGCTTTCTTT.

About this clone itself: This specimen includes other DNA sequences encoding the same CDR3. The chain recombines TRBV7-3 with TRBJ2-5, with D hard to call. Germline V gene lookup returns CDR1 SGHTA and CDR2 FQGTGA. V shed 9 bases and J shed 5 bases, with 10 bases lying between them. The CDR3 loop spans 11 amino acids. The CDR3 nucleotides read TGTGCCAGTAGTACCGGGGAGACCCAGTACTTC. This sequence encodes CASSTGETQYF.

The chain carries TRBV10-3 and TRBJ2-5; D perhaps matches TRBD2 (5 bases). This CDR3 is 12 amino acids long. Germline CDR1 reads ENHRY; CDR2 reads SYGVKD. Trimming shortened V by 10 bases and J by 5 bases, and 14 bases separated the two germline ends. CDR3 bases: TGTGCCACCCGGACTGTCCTGGAGACCCAGTACTTC. Translation gives CATRTVLETQYF.

This clone was seen only a few times. CDR3 protein: CASSQTRTVYNEQFF. CDR3 DNA: TGCGCCAGCAGCCAAACCCGGACAGTTTACAATGAGCAGTTCTTC. The genes are TRBV4-3 and TRBJ2-1, with D possibly being TRBD1 (6 bases). Germline loops: CDR1 LGHNA, CDR2 YSLEER. The CDR3 is 15 amino acids. Trimming pared 2 bases from V and 4 bases from J, leaving 12 bases between.

The chain uses TRBV18 and TRBJ2-2; D may correspond to TRBD1 or TRBD2 (5 bases each). Trimming removed 4 bases at V and 5 bases at J, with 14 bases between. This CDR3 is 15 amino acids long. Germline loops: CDR1 KGHSH, CDR2 LQKENI. The CDR3 sequence: CASSLGTGGTGELFF. Here the CDR3 DNA reads TGTGCCAGCTCACTTGGGACCGGCGGGACCGGGGAGCTGTTTTTT.

The genes are TRBV4-1 and TRBJ2-3; D gene ambiguous. The germline CDR1 and CDR2 sequences are MGHRA and YSYEKL. The CDR3 spans 15 residues. V was cut by 4 bases and J by 1 base, with 12 bases left in between. The CDR3 DNA reads TGCGCCAGCAGCCGGCTGGGTCAACGCACAGATACGCAGTATTTT. This translates into CASSRLGQRTDTQYF.

This clone was seen more than once but under ten times. J is TRBJ2-1 and V is TRBV19; 8 nucleotides line up with TRBD2. Trimming cost V 5 bases and J 9 bases; bases outside gene matches: 12. This CDR3 spans 15 amino acids. Germline V gene data show CDR1 as LNHDA and CDR2 as SQIVND (reference sequence). The CDR3 loop is CASSLAPGTRGEQFF. The CDR3 coding sequence is TGTGCCAGTAGTCTCGCCCCCGGGACTAGGGGTGAGCAGTTCTTC. Combining the CDR3 with reference TRBV19 and TRBJ2-1 gives the whole variable domain DGGITQSPKYLFRKEGQNVTLSCEQNLNHDAMYWYRQDPGQGLRLIYYSQIVNDFQKGDIAEGYSVSREKKESFPLTVTSAQKNPTAFYLCASSLAPGTRGEQFFGPGTRLTVL.

The chain couples TRBV7-2 to TRBJ1-1; perhaps TRBD1 as D (5 bases). Germline V gene lookup returns CDR1 SGHTA and CDR2 FQGNSA. Trimming stripped 8 bases from V and 2 bases from J, with 15 bases between. The CDR3 covers 14 residues. The CDR3 bases are TGTGCCAGCTCGATTAGGGGCATTAACACTGAAGCTTTCTTT. As protein: CASSIRGINTEAFF.